Included here is one T cell receptor (beta chain) sequence, with context. CDR3 length equals 15 residues. The J segment lost 1 base and the V segment lost 1 base, leaving 4 bases of the junction unmatched. The germline V gene encodes CDR1 SGHVS and CDR2 FQNEAQ. The data belong to a study of T cell repertoires in cytomegalovirus infection. TCRdb independently ran MiXCR on the reads; one entry per CDR3 protein. The sample consists of approximately 100,000 distinct CDR3 sequences, more than 20% of them appearing once. The TCR was taken from a human donor in good health (CMV status not recorded). Some clones in this sample may be carry-over from other donors' samples. Sequencing was performed on CD8+ T cells from PBMCs. V is TRBV7-8 and J is TRBJ2-7; 7 bases line up with TRBD1. CDR3: CASSLGGGLSYEQYF. CDR3 bases: TGTGCCAGCAGCTTAGGAGGGGGCTTATCCTACGAGCAGTACTTC.